A selection of T cell receptor beta chains follows, all from one sample in a study of cytomegalovirus exposure and HLA in healthy donors. The table came from immunoSEQ multiplex PCR; TCRdb's copy has only in-frame clones and leaves some out. The sample holds roughly 170,000 clones; about four fifths are singletons and the top ten take 4% to 6%. Sequences were obtained from PBMCs. These receptors were collected from a man aged 18 to 35 in good health and CMV-seronegative. The CDR3 runs from the conserved cysteine through the conserved F or W. The D gene is left open where the match is weak. Clone size is stated in some rows and not others, as once, few, many or a class when expanded.

TRBJ1-2 once . TRBV7-9 TGTGCCAGCAGCGACGGACAGACCTATGGCTACACCTTC CASSDGQTYGYTF
TRBJ1-2 . . TRBV30 TGTGCCTGTAGAACCTTCGGCTACACCTTC CACRTFGYTF
TRBJ2-3 . . TRBV25-1 TGTGCCAGCAGTCCCCAGGTGGGCACAGATACGCAGTATTTT CASSPQVGTDTQYF
TRBJ2-7 . . TRBV10-3 TGTGCCATCAGTGAGGTCCCAGGAGGGGAGAGCTCCTACGAGCAGTACTTC CAISEVPGGESSYEQYF
TRBJ1-3 . . TRBV5-5 TGTGCCAGCAGCTTGGCCGGGGCTGGAAACACCATATATTTT CASSLAGAGNTIYF
TRBJ1-2 once . TRBV28 TGTGCCAGCAGTTGGGGGGGTGGTCTGAGCGCCTTTGGCTACACCTTC CASSWGGGLSAFGYTF
TRBJ2-7 . . TRBV11-3 TGTGCCAGCAGCGAGACAACCGAGCAGTACTTC CASSETTEQYF
TRBJ1-2 . TRBD1 TRBV19 TGTGCCAGTAGTCCCCGGACAGGGCCCAACTATGGCTACACCTTC CASSPRTGPNYGYTF
TRBJ2-5 . . TRBV4-2 TGTGCCAGCAGCCAAGAATCCTTTAGAGAGACCCAGTACTTC CASSQESFRETQYF
TRBJ2-1 . TRBD2 TRBV5-4 TGTGCCAGCAGCCGGGAGGGCAATGAGCAGTTCTTC CASSREGNEQFF
TRBJ2-1 . TRBD1 TRBV11-3 TGTGCCAGCAGCCGAGGGACAGGTTACAATGAGCAGTTCTTC CASSRGTGYNEQFF
TRBJ1-2 . . TRBV10-2 TGCGCCAGCAGTGAGGAGTACAACTATGGCTACACCTTC CASSEEYNYGYTF
TRBJ2-2 . TRBD2 TRBV13 TGTGCCAGCAGCTTAGTTTGGGAGGGGACCGCGAACACCGGGGAGCTGTTTTTT CASSLVWEGTANTGELFF
TRBJ2-7 . . TRBV28 TGTGCCAGCAGTCCCCAAGCGGGACAGGTAACCTACGAGCAGTACTTC CASSPQAGQVTYEQYF
TRBJ2-7 . . TRBV5-1 TGCGCCAGCAGCTTGTTGAGTCTCCACGAGCAGTACTTC CASSLLSLHEQYF
TRBJ2-7 . . TRBV2 TGTGCCAGCAGCTTTCCTGCGTTCTTAGGACTGGGCTACGAGCAGTACTTC CASSFPAFLGLGYEQYF
TRBJ2-2 . TRBD2 TRBV6-5 TGTGCCAGCAGTAGCCCGGGACTAGGCACCGGGGAGCTGTTTTTT CASSSPGLGTGELFF
TRBJ2-3 few . TRBV4-1 TGCGCCAGCAGCCAAGGTGGGGCAGACACAGATACGCAGTATTTT CASSQGGADTDTQYF
TRBJ1-2 . . TRBV5-6 TGTGCCAGCAGCTCAACTACGGTTACCTATGGCTACACCTTC CASSSTTVTYGYTF
TRBJ1-1 . . TRBV4-1 TGCGCCAGCAGCCAAGCCCCGGTGAGGTTCACTGAAGCTTTCTTT CASSQAPVRFTEAFF
TRBJ1-2 . TRBD1 TRBV18 TGTGCCAGCTCCGAGATACAGGGGGCCGGCTATGGCTACACCTTC CASSEIQGAGYGYTF
TRBJ2-7 . TRBD2 TRBV7-2 TGTGCCAGCAGCTTAACAGGGAGGACTAGCGGGAGAAAGGAGCAGTACTTC CASSLTGRTSGRKEQYF